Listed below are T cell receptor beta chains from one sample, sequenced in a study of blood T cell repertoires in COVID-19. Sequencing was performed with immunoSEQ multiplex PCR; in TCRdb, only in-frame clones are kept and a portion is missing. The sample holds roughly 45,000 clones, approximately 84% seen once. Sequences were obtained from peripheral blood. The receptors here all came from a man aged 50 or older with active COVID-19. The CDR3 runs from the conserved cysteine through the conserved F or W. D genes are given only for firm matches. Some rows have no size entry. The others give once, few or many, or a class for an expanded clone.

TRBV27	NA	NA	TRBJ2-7	CASSGGPYEQYF	TGTGCCAGCAGTGGGGGCCCCTACGAGCAGTACTTC
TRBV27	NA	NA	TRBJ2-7	CASRSDRLPYEQYF	TGTGCCAGCAGATCAGACAGACTCCCCTACGAGCAGTACTTC
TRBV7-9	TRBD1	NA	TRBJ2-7	CASSPSDRGTGEQYF	TGTGCCAGCAGCCCATCGGACAGGGGCACAGGCGAGCAGTACTTC
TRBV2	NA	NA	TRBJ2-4	CASSEGRVKNIQYF	TGTGCCAGCAGTGAAGGCCGAGTGAAAAACATTCAGTACTTC
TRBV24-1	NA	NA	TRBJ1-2	CATRPRGSNYGYTF	TGTGCCACCAGGCCCCGCGGGTCTAACTATGGCTACACCTTC
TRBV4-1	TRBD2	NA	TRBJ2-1	CASSFGLAGSYNEQFF	TGCGCCAGCAGCTTCGGACTAGCGGGGTCTTACAATGAGCAGTTCTTC
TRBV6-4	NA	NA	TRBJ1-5	CASSVEENQPQHF	TGTGCCAGCAGTGTTGAGGAAAATCAGCCCCAGCATTTT
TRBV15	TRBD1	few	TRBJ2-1	CATSRALDRVPLDNEQFF	TGTGCCACCAGCAGAGCTTTAGACAGGGTCCCCCTGGACAATGAGCAGTTCTTC
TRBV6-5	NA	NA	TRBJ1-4	CASSLGGDGTNEKLFF	TGTGCCAGCAGTTTGGGGGGTGATGGGACTAATGAAAAACTGTTTTTT
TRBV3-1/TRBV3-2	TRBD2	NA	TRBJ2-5	CASSQASSGGALETRYF	TGTGCCAGCAGCCAAGCGTCTAGCGGGGGGGCGTTAGAGACCCGGTACTTC
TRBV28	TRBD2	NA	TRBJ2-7	CASNPGGYEQYF	TGTGCCAGCAACCCGGGGGGCTACGAGCAGTACTTC
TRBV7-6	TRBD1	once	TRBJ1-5	CASSLYRGPGSNQPQHF	TGTGCCAGCAGCTTATACAGGGGACCAGGGAGCAATCAGCCCCAGCATTTT
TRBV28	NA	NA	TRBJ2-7	CASSVYGSSYEQYF	TGTGCCAGCAGTGTCTACGGGTCGTCCTACGAGCAGTACTTC
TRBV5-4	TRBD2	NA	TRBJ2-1	CASRGLAGGYNEQFF	TGTGCCAGCAGAGGACTAGCGGGGGGTTACAATGAGCAGTTCTTC
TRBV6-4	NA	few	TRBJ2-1	CASSDKTANEQFF	TGTGCCAGCAGCGATAAGACAGCCAATGAGCAGTTCTTC
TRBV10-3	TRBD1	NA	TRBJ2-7	CAIRGQGDPYF	TGTGCCATCAGGGGACAGGGGGATCCGTACTTC
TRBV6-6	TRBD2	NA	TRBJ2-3	CASSRLLAGGRADTQYF	TGTGCCAGCAGTCGATTGCTAGCGGGGGGCCGAGCAGATACGCAGTATTTT
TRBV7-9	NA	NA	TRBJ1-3	CASSLSQIGNTIYF	TGTGCCAGCAGCTTATCGCAGATCGGAAACACCATATATTTT
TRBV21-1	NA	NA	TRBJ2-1	CASSKVRQGQPYNEQFF	TGTGCCAGCAGCAAAGTGCGGCAGGGCCAGCCCTACAATGAGCAGTTCTTC
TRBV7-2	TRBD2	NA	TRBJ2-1	CASSLEPGLALSSYNEQFF	TGTGCCAGCAGCTTAGAACCGGGACTAGCCCTGAGCTCCTACAATGAGCAGTTCTTC
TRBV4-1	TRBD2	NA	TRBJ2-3	CASSQVAGGGLSTDTQYF	TGCGCCAGCAGCCAAGTCGCGGGCGGGGGGCTAAGCACAGATACGCAGTATTTT
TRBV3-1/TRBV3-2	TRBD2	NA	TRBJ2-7	CASSPWSSGGYHEQYF	TGTGCCAGCAGCCCCTGGAGTAGCGGGGGGTACCACGAGCAGTACTTC
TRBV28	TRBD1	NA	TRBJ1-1	CASSYAGGTEAFF	TGTGCCAGCAGTTATGCAGGGGGCACTGAAGCTTTCTTT
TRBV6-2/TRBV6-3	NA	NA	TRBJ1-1	CASSYSRVTEAFF	TGTGCCAGCAGTTACTCACGGGTAACCGAAGCTTTCTTT
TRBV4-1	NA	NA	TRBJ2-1	CASSQDSGPGNEQFF	TGCGCCAGCAGCCAAGATTCGGGTCCCGGCAATGAGCAGTTCTTC
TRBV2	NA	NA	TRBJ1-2	CASSESLLYGYTF	TGTGCCAGCAGTGAATCCCTTCTCTATGGCTACACCTTC
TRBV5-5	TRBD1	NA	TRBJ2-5	CASSLVTGGRETQYF	TGTGCCAGCAGCTTGGTGACAGGGGGCAGGGAGACCCAGTACTTC
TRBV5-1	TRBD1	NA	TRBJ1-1	CASSPTDRGNTEAFF	TGCGCCAGCAGCCCAACGGACAGGGGGAACACTGAAGCTTTCTTT
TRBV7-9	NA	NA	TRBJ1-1	CASSPSPVGPNTEAFF	TGTGCCAGCAGCCCTAGCCCGGTAGGGCCGAACACTGAAGCTTTCTTT